The rows below give T cell receptor beta chains drawn from one sample of a study of identical twins. TCRdb redid the calling of the 5' RACE reads with MiXCR, one entry per CDR3 protein. Among under 350,000 distinct CDR3 sequences listed, more than 8% were seen once. These sequences were also reported in another study, on yellow fever vaccine responses in identical twins.

The sequencing input was CD8+ T cells sorted from blood. The receptors stem from a young woman in good health. Each CDR3 is given with its conserved first and last residue.

TRBV7-2 15 CASSLGAGLEDTQYF
TRBV5-1 13 CASGEGPNEKLFF
TRBV2 12 CASSVLLETQYF
TRBV6-5 14 CASSYTTGGNEQFF
TRBV21-1 12 CASKGFTGELFF
TRBV4-3 14 CASSQDRGSTEAFF
TRBV6-2/TRBV6-3 16 CASSLGGLLSYNEQFF
TRBV20-1 13 CSARGDDSYEQYF
TRBV11-3 13 CASSPGVAGEQFF
TRBV20-1 13 CSARPILIYGYTF
TRBV20-1 13 CSAQRGSHYEQYF
TRBV5-3 14 CARSLNRGHTEAFF
TRBV5-1 13 CASSGTGTYEQYF
TRBV27 17 CASSLDGRGGYYVLQYF
TRBV20-1 15 CSARDWQGDFYEQYF
TRBV7-2 16 CASSSPGGVGTDTQYF
TRBV27 13 CASIGQGGVTQYF
TRBV13 16 CASSLVGGQGADGYTF
TRBV12-3/TRBV12-4 12 CASSHTSYEQYF
TRBV10-1 16 CASLIERGTTISEQFF
TRBV3-1 15 CACSLREGSYNEQFF
TRBV11-2 15 CASSLVVTELGELFF
TRBV6-5 17 CASSLHVGGTAQETQYF
TRBV5-1 14 CASSLEVGGTEAFF
TRBV20-1 14 CSALTRGSVTEAFF
TRBV6-2/TRBV6-3 13 CASSYSVGDTQYF
TRBV20-1 14 CSSRQDSMGYEQYF
TRBV5-4 14 CATGEREGPDTQYF
TRBV4-3 13 CASSQDRSREQYF
TRBV5-1 15 CASSPYRDSTDTIYF
TRBV15 19 CATSRYIAGAQLSLETQYF
TRBV5-5 14 CASSRWDSPDTQYF
TRBV4-1 17 CASSQLLSGGGGNEQFF
TRBV3-1 16 CASSQRTSTWFEEQYF
TRBV13 14 CASSLRASGNTIYF
TRBV14 12 CASSQDHTEAFF
TRBV7-9 12 CASSAGKHEQYF
TRBV29-1 16 CSVEDRGGTNHNEQFF
TRBV3-1 16 CASSQETRDTSYEQYF
TRBV6-2/TRBV6-3 18 CASSLGLSSGSGSDEQYF
TRBV15 15 CATSSRGPYTGELFF
TRBV10-1 13 CASSEWRDNEQFF
TRBV4-1 18 CASSQELGLAETSYEQYF
TRBV7-9 17 CASSSRLAGGGTDTQYF
TRBV28 14 CASSLAGRGYEQYF
TRBV7-9 14 CASSSAVGGYGYTF
TRBV27 15 CASSSLYGSGGEQYF
TRBV7-6 16 CASSSPRTGFSYEQYF
TRBV3-1 19 CASSLTSRGLTIPTGELFF
TRBV12-3/TRBV12-4 14 CASSPLAGGDTQYF
TRBV4-3 15 CASSQDPSNPFEQYF